The 10 T cell receptor beta chains below all came from one sample that was sequenced in a study of cytomegalovirus exposure and HLA in healthy donors. 13 Jbeta primers and 60 Vbeta primers were used for the PCR. Produced via immunoSEQ multiplex PCR; TCRdb's table is partial and in-frame only. The data show 75,000 to 90,000 clones, around 73% seen once. The sample taken for sequencing was PBMCs. The receptors here all came from a man aged 50 to 59 in good health and CMV-seronegative.

The V call is TRBV30, the J call TRBJ2-1; TRBD1 is a possible D gene (6 bases). This CDR3 has 17 residues. V lost 0 bases and J 8 bases, leaving 23 bases between the germline ends. The germline gives CDR1 GTSNPN, CDR2 SVGIG (reference sequence). The CDR3 DNA is TGTGCCTGGAGTGTTGCCCTAGTCCCAGGGGCCGAGGATGAGCAGTTCTTC. Amino acids: CAWSVALVPGAEDEQFF. Based on the CDR3 plus reference TRBV30 and TRBJ2-1, the full variable domain is SQTIHQWPATLVQPVGSPLSLECTVEGTSNPNLYWYRQAAGRGLQLLFYSVGIGQISSEVPQNLSASRPQDRQFILSSKKLLLSDSGFYLCAWSVALVPGAEDEQFFGPGTRLTVL.

V gene TRBV5-1 combines with J gene TRBJ2-2; D is uncertain. This CDR3 comprises 14 residues. The V and J ends lost 5 bases and 6 bases respectively, with 14 bases between them. The germline CDR1 and CDR2 sequences are SGHRS and YFSETQ. The CDR3 region is CASSVTRYPGELFF. The CDR3 DNA reads as TGCGCCAGCAGTGTGACCAGGTATCCCGGGGAGCTGTTTTTT.

In its sample, this clone was seen once. The V gene is TRBV5-1, the J gene TRBJ2-3; TRBD1 matches 11 bases. Germline-derived CDR1 and CDR2 are SGHRS and YFSETQ. After removal of 2 bases from V and 3 bases from J, the junction contained 5 bases not matched to a gene. CDR3 size: 16 residues. This CDR3 reads CASSFGDRGDTDTQYF. The CDR3 bases are TGCGCCAGCAGCTTCGGGGACAGGGGGGATACAGATACGCAGTATTTT.

The genes are TRBV19 and TRBJ2-2; possible D gene TRBD1, 7 bases. Trimming took off 5 bases at V and 6 bases at J, with 13 bases between the two ends. The CDR3 length is 14 residues. Germline CDR1 is LNHDA and CDR2 is SQIVND (reference sequence). The CDR3 region is CASSGGGGSGELFF. DNA for the CDR3: TGTGCCAGTAGTGGAGGGGGCGGGTCCGGGGAGCTGTTTTTT.

This clone occurred once. The V gene is TRBV7-6, the J gene TRBJ2-2; 11 nucleotides match TRBD2. V shed 11 bases, J shed 5 bases, and the junction held 7 bases outside the gene matches. Per germline, CDR1 SGHVS and CDR2 FNYEAQ. CDR3 length: 14 residues. The CDR3 sequence: CACLAGGQTGELFF. Written as DNA, the CDR3 is TGTGCCTGCCTAGCGGGGGGTCAGACCGGGGAGCTGTTTTTT.

The chain joins TRBV6-1 to TRBJ1-1; D unresolved. CDR3 size: 19 residues. Trimming left V 2 bases short and J 11 bases short, with 33 bases between. Germline lookup yields CDR1 MNHNS and CDR2 SASEGT. The CDR3 sequence: CASSESSLPVMGIDAWAFF. CDR3 nucleotide sequence: TGTGCCAGCAGTGAATCCTCTCTGCCAGTGATGGGCATTGATGCTTGGGCTTTCTTT.

For this clone: One junction end disagrees with the germline gene, perhaps due to a read error. The rearrangement uses TRBV6-1 and TRBJ2-1; 7 bases line up with TRBD1. CDR3 length: 15 residues. Germline V gene sequence: CDR1 MNHNS, CDR2 SASEGT. The CDR3 loop is CVSISTGDSHNEQFF. CDR3 DNA: TGTGTCAGCATAAGTACAGGGGATTCCCACAATGAGCAGTTCTTC.

This clone was seen only a few times. The chain carries TRBV27 and TRBJ2-3; no firm D call. The CDR3 contains 13 residues. Germline CDR1 and CDR2: MNHEY and SMNVEV (reference sequence). Trimming cost V 6 bases and J 4 bases, with 11 bases left between them. The CDR3 loop is CASSKDWADTQYF. The CDR3, as DNA: TGTGCCAGCAGCAAAGACTGGGCAGATACGCAGTATTTT.

This chain connects TRBV28 to TRBJ2-7; a possible D gene is TRBD1 (5 bases). Germline V gene lookup returns CDR1 MDHEN and CDR2 SYDVKM. Trimming shortened V by 7 bases and J by 0 bases, and 10 bases separated the two germline ends. CDR3 length: 13 residues. CDR3 loop: CASKDTNSYEQYF. The CDR3, as DNA: TGTGCCAGCAAGGACACTAACTCCTACGAGCAGTACTTC.

The sample holds one count of this clone. The chain is built from TRBV27 and TRBJ2-1, with 13 positions matching TRBD2. Losses at the gene ends were 5 bases for V and 5 bases for J; bases not matched to a gene: 9. This CDR3 has 17 amino acids. Germline values: CDR1 MNHEY, CDR2 SMNVEV (reference sequence). Here the CDR3 reads CASSPIRGTSGDNEQFF. The CDR3 nucleotides are TGTGCCAGCAGTCCAATCCGCGGGACTAGCGGGGACAATGAGCAGTTCTTC.